This note documents a single T cell receptor (beta chain) sequence. As yet, its antigen is unknown. The data originate from a study of identifying expanded T cells in peripheral blood. Whole-study results and caveats: Variance in clone template counts between roughly two-week samples significantly increased with total template count across all healthy donors.

Libraries were prepared by immunoSEQ multiplex PCR; TCRdb keeps only in-frame clonotypes and omits some of them. The sample lists some 95,000 clones; 88% were seen once. No infections or other immune events were documented during collection. Material: blood. The sequence was collected from a person aged 18 to 70 in good health.

For the CDR3, the DNA is TGTGCCAGCAGTTACCCGCCGACCAGGGGATCCTACGAGCAGTACTTC. Amino acid sequence: CASSYPPTRGSYEQYF. This rearrangement joins TRBV6-6 to TRBJ2-7, with D possibly being TRBD1 (6 bases). V was cut by 2 bases and J by 1 base, with 15 bases left in between. CDR1 MNHNY and CDR2 SVGAGI come from the germline V gene (reference sequence). The CDR3 length is 16 residues.